This TCR beta chain comes out of a study of blood T cell repertoires in COVID-19. Study details: Two negative PCRs, clearance, or symptom resolution characterized the recovered Cohort 3 donors.

Using immunoSEQ multiplex PCR, the repertoire was profiled, and TCRdb retains in-frame clones only, with some absent. The sample carries over 130,000 clones, around 82% recorded once. The cohort comprised adults aged about 18 to 100 years residing in approximately 25 US areas. Assignments of participants to cohorts depended upon their own reported clinical history. Germline CDR1 is LNHDA and CDR2 is SQIVND (reference sequence). The length of the CDR3 is 14 residues. V lost 3 bases and J lost 0, with 8 bases in between. This clonotype was obtained from a man aged 45-60 years in a cohort exposed to, infected with or recovered from COVID-19 (not recorded which). Sequenced material: PBMCs or T cells enriched from blood (not recorded which). The chain recombines TRBV19 with TRBJ1-1; D is unclear. CDR3 coding DNA: TGTGCCAGTAGTATTCAGGCAGTGAACACTGAAGCTTTCTTT. Its translation is CASSIQAVNTEAFF.